The 32 T cell receptor beta chains in this list originate from one sample, sequenced in a study of T-cell memory formation after mild COVID-19. One entry per CDR3 protein, called by TCRdb with MiXCR from the 5' RACE reads. The sample consists of under 85,000 distinct CDR3 sequences, approximately 15% of them appearing once. Sequenced input: PBMCs or a T cell subset sorted from them (not recorded which). These TCRs come from an adult woman who had mild COVID-19 (a few samples of this study predate the infection). Cell type and time point are not known.

This clonotype was seen ten or more times. J is TRBJ2-7 and V is TRBV15, with D possibly being TRBD1 (6 bases). Per germline, CDR1 LNHNV and CDR2 YYDKDF (reference sequence). Trimming took off 5 bases at V and 2 bases at J, with 13 bases between the two ends. There are 14 residues in the CDR3. Here the CDR3 DNA reads TGTGCCACCAGCCGAACCAGGACAGCCTACGAGCAGTACTTC. Its protein product is CATSRTRTAYEQYF.

The chain employs TRBV12-3 or TRBV12-4 and TRBJ1-2; 9 bases map to TRBD1. The junction had 3 bases not matched to a gene; V was cut back by 3 bases and J by 7 bases. The CDR3 is 13 amino acids. CDR3 coding DNA: TGTGCCAGCAGTTTCGGGACAGGGAGTGGCTACACCTTC. Amino acids: CASSFGTGSGYTF.

This clonotype showed up just a few times. The V and J genes are TRBV6-5 and TRBJ2-1; D tentatively fits TRBD1 or TRBD2 (6 bases each). V dropped 8 bases and J dropped 8 bases, with 10 bases sitting between them. The length of the CDR3 is 11 residues. Per germline, CDR1 MNHEY and CDR2 SVGAGI. In DNA, the CDR3 is TGTGCCAGCCTGGGGGGCGATGAGCAGTTCTTC. Protein sequence: CASLGGDEQFF.

The chain carries TRBV7-9 and TRBJ1-2, with D possibly being TRBD1 (5 bases). CDR1 and CDR2 from the germline V gene are SEHNR and FQNEAQ (reference sequence). With 7 bases removed from V and 7 bases from J, the gap between germline ends came to 16 bases. The CDR3 runs to 13 residues. In nucleotides, the CDR3 is TGTGCCAGCAACCCACTCCGGGGGATTGGCTACACCTTC. This sequence encodes CASNPLRGIGYTF.

This clonotype came up a few times. This chain connects TRBV4-1 to TRBJ2-7; possible D gene TRBD2, 6 bases. Germline CDR1 is MGHRA and CDR2 is YSYEKL. The V end lost 0 bases, the J end lost 5 bases, and 11 bases lay between the germline ends. The CDR3 consists of 14 residues. CDR3 sequence: CASSQEAREDEQYF. CDR3 in DNA: TGCGCCAGCAGCCAAGAGGCCAGGGAGGACGAGCAGTACTTC.

This clonotype was detected only a few times. The CDR3 coding sequence is TGTGCCACCAGGACAGCCAACCGGTGGTATGGCTACACCTTC. Its protein is CATRTANRWYGYTF. This chain links TRBV27 with TRBJ1-2, with D perhaps TRBD1 (6 bases). The CDR3 contains 14 residues. V lost 10 bases, J lost 5 bases, and 20 bases lay in between. Germline V lookup: CDR1 MNHEY, CDR2 SMNVEV (reference sequence).

The table lists this clonotype with a few counts. The J gene is TRBJ2-1, the V gene TRBV9, with a tentative D call TRBD2 (6 bases). Germline V gives CDR1 SGDLS, CDR2 YYNGEE. V lost 1 base and J lost 7, with 12 bases in between. The CDR3 sequence is 14 residues long. The CDR3 sequence is CASSVWFGGNEQFF. CDR3 nucleotide sequence: TGTGCCAGCAGCGTATGGTTTGGGGGGAATGAGCAGTTCTTC.

On this clonotype: The junction shows a germline mismatch at one end, possibly a read error. J is TRBJ2-1 and V is TRBV3-1; a possible D gene is TRBD1 (5 bases). CDR1 and CDR2 from the germline V gene are LGHDT and YNNKEL (reference sequence). The CDR3 runs 14 residues. The CDR3 spells CASSQGSSYNQQFF. The CDR3 bases are TGTGCAAGCAGTCAGGGAAGCTCCTACAATCAGCAGTTCTTC.

The chain recombines TRBV27 with TRBJ2-2, with D possibly TRBD2 on 6 matching bases. The CDR3 consists of 15 residues. The germline V gene encodes CDR1 MNHEY and CDR2 SMNVEV (reference sequence). V was pared by 4 bases and J by 1 base, with 10 bases between. In DNA form, the CDR3 reads TGTGCCAGCAGTTCGCCGGGGGTGAACACCGGGGAGCTGTTTTTT. Protein: CASSSPGVNTGELFF.

The V and J genes are TRBV7-9 and TRBJ2-5, with TRBD2 matching 16 bases. The CDR3 consists of 15 residues. Germline loops: CDR1 SEHNR, CDR2 FQNEAQ (reference sequence). V lost 4 bases to trimming and J lost 5 bases; unmatched junction nucleotides: 1. The CDR3, as DNA: TGTGCCAGCAGCTCGGGACTAGCGGGAGGGGAGACCCAGTACTTC. It encodes CASSSGLAGGETQYF. Together with reference TRBV7-9 and TRBJ2-5, the CDR3 gives the full variable domain: DTGVSQNPRHKITKRGQNVTFRCDPISEHNRLYWYRQTLGQGPEFLTYFQNEAQLEKSRLLSDRFSAERPKGSFSTLEIQRTEQGDSAMYLCASSSGLAGGETQYFGPGTRLLVL.

J is TRBJ1-3 and V is TRBV20-1, with D tentatively TRBD1 (5 bases). V lost 0 bases and J 2 bases, leaving 14 bases between the germline ends. Germline CDR1 is DFQATT and CDR2 is SNEGSKA (reference sequence). The CDR3 has 16 amino acids. Here the CDR3 reads CSARDYGTGAGNTIYF. Written as DNA, the CDR3 is TGCAGTGCTAGAGATTACGGGACGGGCGCTGGAAACACCATATATTTT.

This clonotype appeared once. The chain couples TRBV27 to TRBJ2-7; D gene unclear. CDR1 MNHEY and CDR2 SMNVEV come from the germline V gene (reference sequence). The CDR3 contains 16 residues. V dropped 0 bases and J dropped 4 bases, with 16 bases sitting between them. The CDR3 DNA reads as TGTGCCAGCAGTTTATCGCTCGACTTATCTGTATACGAGCAGTACTTC. Protein product: CASSLSLDLSVYEQYF.

The CDR3 here is CSAREQESSYEQYF. DNA of the CDR3: TGCAGTGCTAGAGAGCAGGAGAGCTCCTACGAGCAGTACTTC. The V and J genes are TRBV20-1 and TRBJ2-7, with D uncertain. V was pared by 0 bases and J by 0 bases, with 9 bases between. Per germline, CDR1 DFQATT and CDR2 SNEGSKA (reference sequence). This CDR3 is built from 14 residues.

This chain joins TRBV5-4 and TRBJ2-2; weak D call: TRBD1 (5 bases). The CDR3 is 14 amino acids. Trimming left V 3 bases short and J 7 bases short, with 13 bases between. Per germline, CDR1 SGHNT and CDR2 YYREEE (reference sequence). The CDR3 DNA sequence: TGTGCCAGCAGCTCCAGGGTTATCGGCGGGGAGCTGTTTTTT. Translated: CASSSRVIGGELFF.

This clonotype has only a few counts. The rearrangement links TRBV7-9 to TRBJ1-6; D is undetermined. Germline V gene data show CDR1 as SEHNR and CDR2 as FQNEAQ (reference sequence). This CDR3 spans 16 amino acids. Deletions cut 4 bases from V and 3 bases from J, with 13 bases between. The CDR3 loop reads CASSSALDSYNSPLHF. CDR3 nucleotide sequence: TGTGCCAGCAGCTCCGCTCTGGATAGCTATAATTCACCCCTCCACTTT.

The chain uses TRBV30 and TRBJ2-3, with D possibly called TRBD1 or TRBD2 (5 bases each). The CDR3 extends over 14 amino acids. Trimming removed 2 bases at V and 4 bases at J, with 13 bases between. Germline CDR1 and CDR2: GTSNPN and SVGIG (reference sequence). The CDR3 sequence: CAWSRVGGADTQYF. CDR3 nucleotides: TGTGCCTGGAGTCGGGTTGGGGGTGCAGATACGCAGTATTTT.

The chain joins TRBV7-3 to TRBJ1-2; tentatively, D is TRBD1 (5 bases). CDR1 SGHTA and CDR2 FQGTGA come from the germline V gene. The CDR3 totals 13 residues. Trimming cost V 11 bases and J 7 bases, with 20 bases left between them. The CDR3 protein is CAGAEGVLGGYTF. CDR3 nucleotide sequence: TGTGCCGGAGCAGAAGGGGTTCTTGGTGGCTACACCTTC.

The chain carries TRBV6-1 and TRBJ2-3; D remains ambiguous. CDR3 length: 16 residues. Germline V gene lookup returns CDR1 MNHNS and CDR2 SASEGT. V was trimmed by 3 bases and J by 4 bases, leaving 17 bases between them. The CDR3 coding sequence is TGTGCCAGCAGTGACTCCTTGAAGGCCCCCGCAGATACGCAGTATTTT. Translated: CASSDSLKAPADTQYF.

There are a few counts of this clonotype. J is TRBJ2-3 and V is TRBV6-5, with 10 bases that match TRBD2. Germline V gives CDR1 MNHEY, CDR2 SVGAGI. CDR3 length: 16 residues. Unmatched junction bases numbered 3, after V lost 0 bases and J lost 3 bases. This chain's CDR3 is CASSYSTGLATDTQYF. CDR3 sequence (DNA): TGTGCCAGCAGTTACTCAACGGGACTAGCGACAGATACGCAGTATTTT.

The chain couples TRBV12-3 or TRBV12-4 to TRBJ2-3; TRBD2 is a possible D gene (6 bases). V was cut by 4 bases and J by 2 bases, with 13 bases left in between. The CDR3 runs 15 residues. CDR3 coding DNA: TGTGCCAGCAGTTCCTGGACTACCCCCACAGATACGCAGTATTTT. This translates into CASSSWTTPTDTQYF.

The table lists this clonotype with many counts. The V and J genes are TRBV4-1 and TRBJ2-7, with TRBD2 identical over 13 bases. With V trimmed by 1 base and J by 11 bases, 11 bases remained unmatched. The CDR3 length is 16 residues. In germline, CDR1 is MGHRA, CDR2 YSYEKL. For the CDR3, the DNA is TGCGCCAGCAGCCAAGTCGGTCAGACTAGCGGGAGGAGGAAGTACTTC. Its protein is CASSQVGQTSGRRKYF.

This clonotype was seen only a few times. CDR3 region: CSVMGQGGYTF. The CDR3 DNA is TGCAGCGTAATGGGACAGGGGGGCTACACCTTC. The chain is built from TRBV29-1 and TRBJ1-2, with 10 bases that match TRBD1. The CDR3 is 11 amino acids. Germline V gives CDR1 SQVTM, CDR2 ANQGSEA. After removal of 6 bases from V and 8 bases from J, the junction contained 3 bases not matched to a gene.

DNA for the CDR3: TGTGCCAGCAGCATGACTAGCGGGGGGGCCTGGGATACGCAGTATTTT. Its translation is CASSMTSGGAWDTQYF. The chain combines TRBV11-3 with TRBJ2-3, with TRBD2 identical over 14 bases. CDR3 size: 16 residues. Trimming removed 5 bases from V and 6 bases from J; junction bases left unmatched: 7. CDR1 SGHNT and CDR2 YENEEA come from the germline V gene.

This chain connects TRBV7-6 to TRBJ2-7; TRBD2 aligns across 7 bases. Per germline, CDR1 SGHVS and CDR2 FNYEAQ. V shed 6 bases, J shed 3 bases, and the junction held 14 bases outside the gene matches. The CDR3 consists of 16 residues. CDR3 loop: CASRMMPTSADYEQYF. CDR3 DNA: TGTGCCAGCAGGATGATGCCTACTAGCGCCGACTACGAGCAGTACTTC. The full variable domain, completed using reference TRBV7-6 and TRBJ2-7, is GAGVSQSPRYKVTKRGQDVALRCDPISGHVSLYWYRQALGQGPEFLTYFNYEAQQDKSGLPNDRFSAERPEGSISTLTIQRTEQRDSAMYRCASRMMPTSADYEQYFGPGTRLTVT.

This clonotype was recorded many times. V usage is TRBV4-1 and J usage is TRBJ2-7, with D possibly matching TRBD1 (6 bases). Germline-derived CDR1 and CDR2 are MGHRA and YSYEKL. V gave up 0 bases and J gave up 2 bases, with 11 bases separating them. The CDR3 totals 15 residues. CDR3 DNA sequence: TGCGCCAGCAGCCAAGAAGGGGGTTTACCCTACGAGCAGTACTTC. The encoded protein is CASSQEGGLPYEQYF.

A few counts support this clonotype. The chain combines TRBV12-3 or TRBV12-4 with TRBJ2-1; D not certain. CDR3 length: 15 residues. V lost 6 bases, J lost 1 base, and 13 bases lay in between. The CDR3 reads CASSLLGRSYNEQFF. The CDR3 DNA reads TGTGCCAGCAGCCTACTGGGTAGATCCTACAATGAGCAGTTCTTC.

On this clonotype: Because the CDR3 is missing its conserved closing phenylalanine or tryptophan, this is likely a read error. This chain connects TRBV29-1 to TRBJ2-1; no definite D call. There are 15 residues in the CDR3. CDR1 and CDR2 from the germline V gene are SQVTM and ANQGSEA. The germline V and J ends were trimmed by 3 bases and 0 bases, with 12 bases remaining between them. This CDR3 reads CSVDLADPSYNEQFL. In DNA, the CDR3 is TGCAGCGTTGATCTGGCGGACCCCTCCTACAATGAGCAGTTCTTA.

This sequence joins TRBV5-3 and TRBJ2-5; no reliable D call. TRBV5-3 is flagged as an ORF with uncertain function. This CDR3 is built from 14 residues. V was clipped by 4 bases and J by 3 bases, with 13 bases between them. The CDR3 nucleotides are TGTGCCAGAAGCGTCGAGGAAATAGAAGAGACCCAGTACTTC. Its translation is CARSVEEIEETQYF.

The chain is built from TRBV7-9 and TRBJ2-7; TRBD2 matches at 11 bases. CDR3 length equals 15 residues. Germline lookup yields CDR1 SEHNR and CDR2 FQNEAQ (reference sequence). With V trimmed by 5 bases and J by 4 bases, 7 bases remained unmatched. The CDR3 loop reads CASSPAGTSGYEQYF. The CDR3 DNA sequence: TGTGCCAGCAGCCCAGCCGGGACTAGCGGTTACGAGCAGTACTTC.

The chain carries TRBV7-2 and TRBJ2-1; D is possibly TRBD2 (6 bases). Trimming left V 5 bases short and J 4 bases short, with 15 bases between. This CDR3 has 15 amino acids. CDR1 is SGHTA, CDR2 FQGNSA, per germline. The CDR3 loop reads CASSISGLIYNEQFF. CDR3 in DNA: TGTGCCAGCAGCATATCGGGACTCATATACAATGAGCAGTTCTTC.

J is TRBJ2-1 and V is TRBV24-1; a weak D match, TRBD2 (6 bases). There are 14 residues in the CDR3. Germline values: CDR1 KGHDR, CDR2 SFDVKD. Trimming left V 9 bases short and J 0 bases short, with 11 bases between. DNA of the CDR3: TGTGCCACCCGAGGGGACTCCTCCTACAATGAGCAGTTCTTC. Translation gives CATRGDSSYNEQFF.

The genes are TRBV7-9 and TRBJ2-3; TRBD1 might be the D (6 bases). Germline CDR1 and CDR2: SEHNR and FQNEAQ (reference sequence). Trimming took off 3 bases at V and 5 bases at J, with 12 bases between the two ends. This CDR3 has 14 amino acids. The chain's CDR3 is CASSFPTGIDTQYF. The CDR3 bases are TGTGCCAGCAGCTTTCCTACAGGGATAGATACGCAGTATTTT.